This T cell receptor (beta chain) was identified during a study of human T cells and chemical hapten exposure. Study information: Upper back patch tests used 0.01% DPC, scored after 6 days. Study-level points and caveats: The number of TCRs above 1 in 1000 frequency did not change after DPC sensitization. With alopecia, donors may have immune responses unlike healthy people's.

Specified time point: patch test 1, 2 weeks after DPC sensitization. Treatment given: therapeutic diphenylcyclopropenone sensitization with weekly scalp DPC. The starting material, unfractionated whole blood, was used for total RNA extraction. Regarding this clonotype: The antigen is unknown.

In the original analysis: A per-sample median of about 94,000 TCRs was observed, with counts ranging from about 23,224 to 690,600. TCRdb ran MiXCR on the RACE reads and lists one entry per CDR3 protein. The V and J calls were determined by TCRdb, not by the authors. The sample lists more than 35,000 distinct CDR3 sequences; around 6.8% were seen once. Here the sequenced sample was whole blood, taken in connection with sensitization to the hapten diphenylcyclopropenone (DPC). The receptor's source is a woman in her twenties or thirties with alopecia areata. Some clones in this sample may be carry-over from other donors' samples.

The CDR3 DNA reads as TGCGCCAGCAGCTTCTCCCCCGGACAGACAGCCTACGAGCAGTACTTC. This sequence encodes CASSFSPGQTAYEQYF. J is TRBJ2-7 and V is TRBV5-1; TRBD1 is a possible D gene (6 bases). This CDR3 has 16 amino acids. The germline V gene encodes CDR1 SGHRS and CDR2 YFSETQ. Trimming stripped 2 bases from V and 2 bases from J, with 17 bases between.